The rows below give T cell receptor beta chains drawn from one sample of a study of type 1 and type 2 diabetes patients. TCRdb analysed the multiplex PCR reads with MiXCR anew, one entry per CDR3 protein. Of under 300,000 distinct CDR3 sequences detected, around 47% appear once; the ten largest clones hold approximately 13%. The sample consisted of peripheral blood mononuclear cells (PBMCs). These receptors all stem from a man between 18 and 35 years old with type 2 diabetes. The CDR3 runs from the conserved cysteine through the conserved F or W. A D gene is named only where the DNA matches it firmly. Some rows mark clone size as missing; the rest say once, few, many or name a class of expanded clone.

d_gene,j_gene,abundance,v_gene,CDR3aa,CDR3nt
NA,TRBJ2-7,few,TRBV19,CASSIQPKIAGEQYF,TGTGCCAGTAGTATTCAGCCCAAAATCGCGGGGGAGCAGTACTTC
NA,TRBJ2-6,NA,TRBV2,CASSEHQGGSGANVLTF,TGTGCCAGCAGTGAACATCAGGGGGGCTCTGGGGCCAACGTCCTGACTTTC
NA,TRBJ2-7,few,TRBV7-8,CASSLASAYEQYF,TGTGCCAGCAGCTTAGCCTCGGCCTACGAGCAGTACTTC
NA,TRBJ1-6,once,TRBV2,CASSDMTDGLNSPLHF,TGTGCCAGCAGTGATATGACGGACGGGTTAAATTCACCCCTCCACTTT
NA,TRBJ2-5,NA,TRBV10-3,CAISEQPTRQETQYF,TGTGCCATCAGTGAGCAACCGACGCGCCAAGAGACCCAGTACTTC
TRBD2,TRBJ2-1,NA,TRBV6-5,CASSLWASGLYNEQFF,TGTGCCAGCAGTTTATGGGCTAGCGGGTTGTACAATGAGCAGTTCTTC
NA,TRBJ2-3,NA,TRBV7-6,CASSFERDTQYF,TGTGCCAGCAGCTTTGAGCGGGATACGCAGTATTTT
TRBD1,TRBJ1-1,few,TRBV7-2,CASSAGQGHTEAFF,TGTGCCAGCAGCGCGGGACAGGGCCACACTGAAGCTTTCTTT
TRBD1,TRBJ2-1,NA,TRBV2,CAGNRGSSYEQFF,TGTGCCGGAAACAGGGGATCTTCCTACGAGCAGTTCTTC
NA,TRBJ2-7,few,TRBV20-1,CSANPGGRGYEQYF,TGCAGTGCTAACCCAGGTGGGCGGGGCTACGAGCAGTACTTC
NA,TRBJ2-3,NA,TRBV19,CASSLIPSSSPNGPYTDTQCF,TGTGCCAGTAGCCTCATTCCTAGCTCGAGTCCAAACGGGCCTTACACAGATACGCAGTGTTTT
NA,TRBJ2-7,NA,TRBV7-9,CASSLGDGEQYF,TGTGCCAGCAGCTTAGGGGACGGCGAGCAGTACTTC
TRBD2,TRBJ2-1,few,TRBV20-1,CSATTFRIAGVSNEQFF,TGCAGTGCTACCACCTTTCGAATAGCGGGAGTGAGCAATGAGCAGTTCTTC
NA,TRBJ2-7,NA,TRBV12-3/TRBV12-4,CASSLTSLLSYEQYF,TGTGCCAGCAGTTTGACCAGCCTTCTCTCCTACGAGCAGTACTTC
NA,TRBJ2-7,NA,TRBV19,CASSGGTYEQYF,TGTGCCAGTAGTGGGGGAACCTACGAGCAGTACTTC
TRBD1,TRBJ1-2,NA,TRBV15,CATSRGQGGYGCTF,TGTGCCACCAGCAGAGGACAGGGTGGGTATGGCTGCACCTTC
TRBD2,TRBJ2-3,few,TRBV6-5,CASKGTSGTYSTDTQYF,TGTGCCAGCAAAGGGACTAGCGGGACTTATAGCACAGATACGCAGTATTTT
TRBD1,TRBJ1-1,NA,TRBV19,CASSIRRTGPMNTEAFF,TGTGCCAGTAGTATTCGAAGGACAGGGCCAATGAACACTGAAGCTTTCTTT
TRBD1,TRBJ1-6,NA,TRBV7-6,CASSLGPGTGGFGSSYNSPLHF,TGTGCCAGCAGCTTAGGTCCCGGGACAGGAGGGTTCGGGAGCTCCTATAATTCACCCCTCCACTTT
NA,TRBJ1-1,few,TRBV27,CASGPLGNTEAFF,TGTGCCAGCGGACCACTGGGTAACACTGAAGCTTTCTTT
NA,TRBJ2-2,few,TRBV7-6,CASTRDLNTGELFF,TGTGCCAGCACCCGGGACTTAAACACCGGGGAGCTGTTTTTT
TRBD2,TRBJ2-7,NA,TRBV5-1,CASSLQGLPSYEQYF,TGCGCCAGCAGCTTGCAGGGACTACCCTCCTACGAGCAGTACTTC